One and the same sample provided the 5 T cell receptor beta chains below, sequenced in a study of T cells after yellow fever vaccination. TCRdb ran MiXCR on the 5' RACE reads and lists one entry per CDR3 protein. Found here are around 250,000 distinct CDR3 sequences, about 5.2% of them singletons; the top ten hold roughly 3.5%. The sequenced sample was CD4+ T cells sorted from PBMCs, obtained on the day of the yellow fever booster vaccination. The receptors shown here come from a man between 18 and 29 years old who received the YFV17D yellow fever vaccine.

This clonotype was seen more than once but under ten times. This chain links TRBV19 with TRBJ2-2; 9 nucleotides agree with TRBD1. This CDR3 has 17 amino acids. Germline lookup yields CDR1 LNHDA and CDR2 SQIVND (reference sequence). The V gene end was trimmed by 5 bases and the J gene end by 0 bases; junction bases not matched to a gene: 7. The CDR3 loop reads CASSRGQGAPNTGELFF. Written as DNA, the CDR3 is TGTGCCAGTAGTCGGGGACAGGGAGCCCCGAACACCGGGGAGCTGTTTTTT.

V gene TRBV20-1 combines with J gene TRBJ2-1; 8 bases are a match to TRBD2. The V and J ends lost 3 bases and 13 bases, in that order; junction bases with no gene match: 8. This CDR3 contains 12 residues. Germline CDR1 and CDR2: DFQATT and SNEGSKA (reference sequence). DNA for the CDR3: TGCAGTGCTAGTGCGAGCGGGGGACGACAGTTCTTC. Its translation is CSASASGGRQFF.

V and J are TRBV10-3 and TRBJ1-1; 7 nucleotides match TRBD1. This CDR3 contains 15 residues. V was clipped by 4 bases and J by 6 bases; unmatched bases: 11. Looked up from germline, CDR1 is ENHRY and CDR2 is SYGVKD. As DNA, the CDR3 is TGTGCCATCAGTGGACAGGGTAGGGGTAACGCTGAAGCTTTCTTT. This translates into CAISGQGRGNAEAFF.

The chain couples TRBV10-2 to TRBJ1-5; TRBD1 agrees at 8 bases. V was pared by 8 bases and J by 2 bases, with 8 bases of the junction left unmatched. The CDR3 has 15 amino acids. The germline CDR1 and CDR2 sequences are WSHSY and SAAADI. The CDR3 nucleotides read TGCGCCAGCCCATCAAAGGGACAGGGCAATCAGCCCCAGCATTTT. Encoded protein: CASPSKGQGNQPQHF.

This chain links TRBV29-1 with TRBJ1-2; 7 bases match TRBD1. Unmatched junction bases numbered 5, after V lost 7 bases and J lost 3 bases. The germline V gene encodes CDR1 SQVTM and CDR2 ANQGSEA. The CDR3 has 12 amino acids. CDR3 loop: CSARQGDYGYTF. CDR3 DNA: TGCAGCGCGAGACAGGGCGACTATGGCTACACCTTC.